The next 20 T cell receptor beta chains were all read from a single sample in a study of identical twins. TCRdb recomputed calls from the 5' RACE reads with MiXCR, one row per CDR3 protein. This table has roughly 690,000 distinct CDR3 sequences, 5.5% to 7.5% appearing once. Sequencing input: naive T cells sorted from blood. Source of these receptors: a man between 18 and 35 years old in good health.

This clonotype was observed a few times. This rearrangement joins TRBV12-3 or TRBV12-4 to TRBJ2-1; D remains ambiguous. The CDR3 length is 15 residues. V gave up 5 bases and J gave up 1 base, with 12 bases separating them. DNA of the CDR3: TGTGCCAGCAGTCTCACAGCCGCTTCCTACAATGAGCAGTTCTTC. This codes for CASSLTAASYNEQFF.

This clonotype has a count of ten or more. This chain links TRBV12-3 or TRBV12-4 with TRBJ2-3; D is perhaps TRBD2 (6 bases). V was pared by 1 base and J by 13 bases, with 12 bases between. The CDR3 spans 12 residues. The CDR3 here is CASSLDARGKYF. The CDR3 bases are TGTGCCAGCAGTTTAGATGCGCGGGGCAAGTATTTT.

This rearrangement joins TRBV28 to TRBJ2-7; 8 nucleotides agree with TRBD1. The V and J ends lost 5 bases and 4 bases, in that order; junction bases with no gene match: 7. Germline V gene lookup returns CDR1 MDHEN and CDR2 SYDVKM. This CDR3 is 14 amino acids long. The CDR3 region is CASSAQGGMYEQYV. The DNA for the CDR3 is TGTGCCAGCAGTGCACAGGGGGGCATGTACGAGCAGTACGTC.

In its sample, this clonotype was seen many times. The genes are TRBV7-9 and TRBJ2-2; 7 bases agree with TRBD2. CDR1 SEHNR and CDR2 FQNEAQ come from the germline V gene (reference sequence). The V gene end was trimmed by 5 bases and the J gene end by 10 bases; junction bases not matched to a gene: 10. The CDR3 spans 14 residues. In DNA form, the CDR3 reads TGTGCCAGCAGCCCAGCGGGGTCGTTAAAGGAGCTGTTTTTT. Translation gives CASSPAGSLKELFF.

The CDR3 spells CASSQGIRGGTNTGELFF. The CDR3 DNA follows: TGTGCCAGCAGCCAGGGCATTCGGGGCGGGACGAACACCGGGGAGCTGTTTTTT. V and J are TRBV14 and TRBJ2-2, with D tentatively TRBD2 (6 bases). V lost 3 bases and J lost 0, with 17 bases in between. Germline CDR1 and CDR2: SGHDN and FVKESK. CDR3 length: 18 residues.

This clonotype has ten or more counts. J is TRBJ2-1 and V is TRBV4-3; 10 nucleotides agree with TRBD2. The CDR3 consists of 16 residues. Germline assignment: CDR1 LGHNA and CDR2 YSLEER. The junction had 7 bases not matched to a gene; V was cut back by 0 bases and J by 8 bases. The CDR3: CASSQDPPSGSDEQFF. The CDR3 region has the DNA TGCGCCAGCAGCCAAGATCCGCCTAGCGGGAGCGATGAGCAGTTCTTC.

This clonotype was observed at least ten times. V and J are TRBV29-1 and TRBJ1-2; D is unclear. The V gene's germline CDR1 is SQVTM and CDR2 ANQGSEA. The germline V and J ends were trimmed by 8 bases and 5 bases, with 6 bases remaining between them. The CDR3 is 9 residues long. The DNA for the CDR3 is TGCAGCACCGAGTATGGCTACACCTTC. Translation gives CSTEYGYTF.

Note on this clonotype: A clone one base away is much larger, so this may be a read error. The missing conserved phenylalanine or tryptophan at the end of this CDR3 makes a read error likely. This rearrangement joins TRBV5-1 to TRBJ1-6; D uncertain. CDR3 length: 12 amino acids. Germline assignment: CDR1 SGHRS and CDR2 YFSETQ. V lost 3 bases, J lost 7 bases, and 5 bases lay in between. The CDR3 protein is CASSSQNSPLHS. In nucleotides, the CDR3 is TGCGCCAGCAGCTCTCAGAATTCACCCCTCCACTCT.

This clonotype was observed at least ten times. This chain joins TRBV20-1 and TRBJ1-5; D ambiguous. CDR3 size: 13 residues. Germline V gene lookup returns CDR1 DFQATT and CDR2 SNEGSKA (reference sequence). V was pared by 3 bases and J by 2 bases, with 8 bases between. This CDR3 reads CSARNTRNQPQHF. As DNA, the CDR3 is TGCAGTGCTAGGAACACCCGCAATCAGCCCCAGCATTTT.

The CDR3 here is CAWSRGTNQPQHF. The CDR3 DNA is TGTGCCTGGAGTAGGGGGACCAATCAGCCCCAGCATTTT. This chain uses TRBV30 with TRBJ1-5; tentatively, D is TRBD1 (6 bases). The CDR3 runs 13 residues. The germline V gene has CDR1 GTSNPN and CDR2 SVGIG (reference sequence). Deletions cut 2 bases from V and 3 bases from J, with 8 bases between.

The table lists this clonotype with many counts. The gene calls are TRBV27 and TRBJ2-1, with 9 bases lining up with TRBD2. Germline lookup yields CDR1 MNHEY and CDR2 SMNVEV (reference sequence). This CDR3 has 16 amino acids. Trimming removed 5 bases from V and 7 bases from J; junction bases left unmatched: 12. CDR3 DNA sequence: TGTGCCAGCAGTCCCCTTGGCGGGAGGGCGATAAATGAGCAGTTCTTC. Translation gives CASSPLGGRAINEQFF.

Many counts were recorded for this clonotype. In DNA form, the CDR3 reads TGCAGTGCTAGAGTTGGACTAGCGGGAGTTAGGTCTTACGACAATGAGCAGTTCTTC. Its protein is CSARVGLAGVRSYDNEQFF. The J gene is TRBJ2-1, the V gene TRBV20-1, with 13 bases matching TRBD2. V lost 1 base and J lost 5; bases outside the gene matches: 14. The CDR3 is 19 amino acids. Germline CDR1 is DFQATT and CDR2 is SNEGSKA (reference sequence).

Ten or more counts support this clonotype. The chain carries TRBV20-1 and TRBJ1-2; D unclear. Germline CDR1 reads DFQATT; CDR2 reads SNEGSKA (reference sequence). With 2 bases removed from V and 0 bases from J, the gap between germline ends came to 7 bases. The CDR3 is 13 residues long. The CDR3 protein is CSARLGTNYGYTF. For the CDR3, the DNA is TGCAGTGCTAGATTGGGCACTAACTATGGCTACACCTTC.

The V call is TRBV3-1, the J call TRBJ2-1; D is unclear. V was shortened by 0 bases and J by 10 bases, with 10 bases between the two germline ends. CDR1 LGHDT and CDR2 YNNKEL come from the germline V gene (reference sequence). The CDR3 contains 13 residues. CDR3 nucleotide sequence: TGTGCCAGCAGCCAAGATACCGGCGGAGAGCAGTTCTTC. This sequence encodes CASSQDTGGEQFF.

This clonotype was observed a single time. This could be a read error, since a much larger clone is one nucleotide away. The chain employs TRBV5-1 and TRBJ2-7, with 14 bases that match TRBD2. Germline-derived CDR1 and CDR2 are SGHRS and YFSETQ. The CDR3 runs to 17 residues. CDR3 nucleotides: TGCGTCAGCAGCCAGGGGGGACTAGCGGGAGTTCCCTACGAGCAGTACTTC. Its protein is CVSSQGGLAGVPYEQYF.

The sample holds a few counts of this clonotype. CDR3 DNA: TGTGCCAGCAGCTTAGGTGAAGGTTGGGGTCAGCCCCAGCATTTT. It encodes CASSLGEGWGQPQHF. The gene calls are TRBV7-9 and TRBJ1-5; D is unclear. V was trimmed by 1 base and J by 6 bases, leaving 13 bases between them. The CDR3 length is 15 residues. Germline loops: CDR1 SEHNR, CDR2 FQNEAQ (reference sequence).

The chain links TRBV19 to TRBJ2-2; 8 nucleotides match TRBD2. J gave up 6 bases and V 9 bases, and 18 bases lay outside the gene matches. The CDR3 sequence is 17 residues long. The germline CDR1 and CDR2 sequences are LNHDA and SQIVND (reference sequence). The CDR3 sequence: CASKPMGAGGSAGELFF. In DNA form, the CDR3 reads TGTGCCAGCAAACCTATGGGGGCGGGAGGATCGGCCGGGGAGCTGTTTTTT.

This clonotype was seen once. The chain is built from TRBV28 and TRBJ2-7, with 8 bases matching TRBD2. Germline V gene lookup returns CDR1 MDHEN and CDR2 SYDVKM. The CDR3 extends over 15 amino acids. The V gene end was trimmed by 5 bases and the J gene end by 0 bases; junction bases not matched to a gene: 6. The CDR3 region is CASSGGGGSSYEQYF. The CDR3 region has the DNA TGTGCCAGCAGTGGGGGCGGGGGGAGCTCCTACGAGCAGTACTTC.

This clonotype was seen a handful of times. This rearrangement joins TRBV12-3 or TRBV12-4 to TRBJ1-5; D gene unclear. V shed 6 bases and J shed 9 bases, with 18 bases lying between them. This CDR3 contains 14 residues. CDR3 coding DNA: TGTGCCAGCAGCCAACTTATGGGAATATCGCCCCAGCATTTT. Residues: CASSQLMGISPQHF.

This chain uses TRBV7-2 with TRBJ2-1; D is uncertain. There are 16 residues in the CDR3. Per the germline V gene, CDR1 is SGHTA and CDR2 is FQGNSA. With 1 base removed from V and 0 bases from J, the gap between germline ends came to 10 bases. DNA for the CDR3: TGTGCCAGCAGCTTAGTCGCCTTGAGCTCCTACAATGAGCAGTTCTTC. Translated, it gives CASSLVALSSYNEQFF.